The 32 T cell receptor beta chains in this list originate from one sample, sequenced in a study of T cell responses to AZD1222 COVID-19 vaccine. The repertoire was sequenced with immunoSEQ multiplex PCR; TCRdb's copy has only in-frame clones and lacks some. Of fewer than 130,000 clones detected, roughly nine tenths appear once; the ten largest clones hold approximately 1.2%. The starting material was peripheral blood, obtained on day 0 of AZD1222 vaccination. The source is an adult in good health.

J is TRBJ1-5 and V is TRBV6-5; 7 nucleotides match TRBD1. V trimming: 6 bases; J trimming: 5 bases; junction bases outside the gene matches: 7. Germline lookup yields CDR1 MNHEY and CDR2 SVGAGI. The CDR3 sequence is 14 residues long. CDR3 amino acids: CASSRQGSHQPQHF. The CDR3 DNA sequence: TGTGCCAGCAGCCGACAGGGATCCCATCAGCCCCAGCATTTT.

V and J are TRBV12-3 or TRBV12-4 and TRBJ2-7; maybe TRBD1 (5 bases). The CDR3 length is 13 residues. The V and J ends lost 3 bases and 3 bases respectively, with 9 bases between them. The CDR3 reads CASSFREVYEQYF. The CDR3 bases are TGTGCCAGCAGTTTCAGGGAAGTCTACGAGCAGTACTTC.

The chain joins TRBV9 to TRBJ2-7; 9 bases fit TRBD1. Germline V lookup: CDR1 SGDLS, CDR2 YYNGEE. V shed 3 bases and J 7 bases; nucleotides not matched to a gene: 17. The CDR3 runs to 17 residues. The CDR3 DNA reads TGTGCCAGCAGCGAAGCACCCTACGGGACAGGGTTGAGTGAGCAGTACTTC. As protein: CASSEAPYGTGLSEQYF.

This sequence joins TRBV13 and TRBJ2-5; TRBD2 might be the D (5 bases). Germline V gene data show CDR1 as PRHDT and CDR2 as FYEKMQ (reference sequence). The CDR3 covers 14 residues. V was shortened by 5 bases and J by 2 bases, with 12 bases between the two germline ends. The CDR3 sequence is CASSPPTGQETQYF. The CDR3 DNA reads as TGTGCCAGCAGCCCCCCGACGGGACAAGAGACCCAGTACTTC.

CDR3 sequence (DNA): TGTGCCAGCAGCCCTGGGACAGGGAATCAGCCCCAGCATTTT. It is translated as CASSPGTGNQPQHF. V and J are TRBV11-1 and TRBJ1-5; 9 nucleotides line up with TRBD1. The V and J ends lost 5 bases and 4 bases, in that order; junction bases with no gene match: 3. The CDR3 runs 14 residues. CDR1 is SGHAT, CDR2 FQDESV, per germline (reference sequence).

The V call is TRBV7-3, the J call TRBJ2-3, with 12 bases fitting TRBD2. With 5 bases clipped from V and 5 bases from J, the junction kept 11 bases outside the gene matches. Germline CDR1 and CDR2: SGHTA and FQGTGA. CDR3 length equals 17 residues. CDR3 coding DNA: TGTGCCAGCAGCCTAGGGGCTAGCGGGGGGGCACAAGATACGCAGTATTTT. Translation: CASSLGASGGAQDTQYF.

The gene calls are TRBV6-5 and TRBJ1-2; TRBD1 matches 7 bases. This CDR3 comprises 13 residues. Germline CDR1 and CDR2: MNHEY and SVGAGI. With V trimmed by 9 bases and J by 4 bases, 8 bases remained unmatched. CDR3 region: CARPGGTAYGYTF. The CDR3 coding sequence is TGTGCCAGGCCCGGAGGGACAGCCTATGGCTACACCTTC.

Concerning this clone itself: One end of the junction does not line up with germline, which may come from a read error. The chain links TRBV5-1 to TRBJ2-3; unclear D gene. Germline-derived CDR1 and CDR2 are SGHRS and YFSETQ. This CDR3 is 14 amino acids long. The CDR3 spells CASSLVLSTDTQYF. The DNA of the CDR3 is TGCGCCAGCAGCTTGGTACTCAGCACGGATACGCAGTATTTT.

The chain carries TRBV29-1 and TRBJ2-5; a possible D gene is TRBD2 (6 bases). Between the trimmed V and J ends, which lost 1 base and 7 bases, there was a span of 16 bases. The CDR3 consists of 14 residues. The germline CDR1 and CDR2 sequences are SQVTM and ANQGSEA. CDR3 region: CSVEGVAGIGTQYF. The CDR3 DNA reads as TGCAGCGTTGAAGGGGTTGCGGGGATTGGGACCCAGTACTTC.

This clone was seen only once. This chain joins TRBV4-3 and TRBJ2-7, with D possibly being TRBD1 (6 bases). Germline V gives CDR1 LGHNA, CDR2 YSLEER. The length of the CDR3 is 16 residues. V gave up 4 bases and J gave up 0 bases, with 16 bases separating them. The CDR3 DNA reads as TGCGCCAGCAGCCGTCTTATCGGACAGTTCTCCTACGAGCAGTACTTC. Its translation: CASSRLIGQFSYEQYF.

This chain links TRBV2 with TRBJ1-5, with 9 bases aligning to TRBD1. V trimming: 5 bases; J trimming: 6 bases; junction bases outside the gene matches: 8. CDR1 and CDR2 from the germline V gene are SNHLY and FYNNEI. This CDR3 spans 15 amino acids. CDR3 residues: CASSRGTGIIQPQHF. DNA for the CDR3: TGTGCCAGCAGTCGCGGGACAGGGATAATTCAGCCCCAGCATTTT.

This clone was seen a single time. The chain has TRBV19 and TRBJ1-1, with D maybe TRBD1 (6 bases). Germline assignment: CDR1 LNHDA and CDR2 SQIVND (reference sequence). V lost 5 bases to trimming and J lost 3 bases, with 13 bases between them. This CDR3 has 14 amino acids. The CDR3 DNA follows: TGTGCCAGTAGTGTACAGGGTCCGGACACTGAAGCTTTCTTT. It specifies CASSVQGPDTEAFF. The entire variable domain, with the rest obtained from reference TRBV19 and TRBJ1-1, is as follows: DGGITQSPKYLFRKEGQNVTLSCEQNLNHDAMYWYRQDPGQGLRLIYYSQIVNDFQKGDIAEGYSVSREKKESFPLTVTSAQKNPTAFYLCASSVQGPDTEAFFGQGTRLTVV.

CDR3 sequence: CASSPSGPDRGGGDTQYF. Here the CDR3 DNA reads TGTGCCAGCTCACCTTCAGGCCCTGACAGGGGAGGAGGAGATACGCAGTATTTT. The chain joins TRBV18 to TRBJ2-3; TRBD1 matches at 8 bases. V trimming: 3 bases; J trimming: 5 bases; junction bases outside the gene matches: 16. The germline V gene has CDR1 KGHSH and CDR2 LQKENI. This CDR3 spans 18 amino acids. The full variable domain, rest sourced from reference TRBV18 and TRBJ2-3, is NAGVMQNPRHLVRRRGQEARLRCSPMKGHSHVYWYRQLPEEGLKFMVYLQKENIIDESGMPKERFSAEFPKEGPSILRIQQVVRGDSAAYFCASSPSGPDRGGGDTQYFGPGTRLTVL.

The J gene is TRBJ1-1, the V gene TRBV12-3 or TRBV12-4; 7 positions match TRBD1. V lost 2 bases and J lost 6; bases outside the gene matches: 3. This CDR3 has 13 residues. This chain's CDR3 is CASSLPGTAEAFF. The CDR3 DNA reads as TGTGCCAGCAGTTTACCTGGGACAGCTGAAGCTTTCTTT.

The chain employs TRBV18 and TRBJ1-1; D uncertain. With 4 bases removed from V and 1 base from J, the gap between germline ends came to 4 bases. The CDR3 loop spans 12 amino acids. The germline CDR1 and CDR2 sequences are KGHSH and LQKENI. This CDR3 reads CASSLRNTEAFF. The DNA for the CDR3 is TGTGCCAGCTCACTCCGGAACACTGAAGCTTTCTTT.

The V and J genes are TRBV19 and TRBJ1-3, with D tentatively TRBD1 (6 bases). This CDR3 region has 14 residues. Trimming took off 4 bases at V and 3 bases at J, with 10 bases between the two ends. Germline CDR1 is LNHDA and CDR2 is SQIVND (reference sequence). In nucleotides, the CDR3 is TGTGCCAGTAGTAAACAGGGTCGTGGAAACACCATATATTTT. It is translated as CASSKQGRGNTIYF.

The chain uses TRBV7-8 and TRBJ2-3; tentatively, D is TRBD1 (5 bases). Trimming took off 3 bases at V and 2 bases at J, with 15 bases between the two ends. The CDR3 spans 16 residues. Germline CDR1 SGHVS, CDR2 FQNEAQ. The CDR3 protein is CASSFQGYRNTDTQYF. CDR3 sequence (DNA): TGTGCCAGCAGCTTCCAGGGCTACCGCAACACAGATACGCAGTATTTT.

In nucleotides, the CDR3 is TGTGCCACCAGCAGAGATAGGGGTCGAAACACCATATATTTT. This encodes CATSRDRGRNTIYF. This chain connects TRBV15 to TRBJ1-3; D perhaps matches TRBD1 (5 bases). This CDR3 comprises 14 residues. V lost 0 bases and J 5 bases, leaving 8 bases between the germline ends. Germline CDR1 and CDR2: LNHNV and YYDKDF (reference sequence).

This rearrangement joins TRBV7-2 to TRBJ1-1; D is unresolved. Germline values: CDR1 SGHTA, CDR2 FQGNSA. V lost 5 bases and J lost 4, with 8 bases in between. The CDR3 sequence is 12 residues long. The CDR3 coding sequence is TGTGCCAGCAGCACTCAGGTCACTGAAGCTTTCTTT. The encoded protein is CASSTQVTEAFF. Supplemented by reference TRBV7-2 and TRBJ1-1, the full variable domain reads GAGVSQSPSNKVTEKGKDVELRCDPISGHTALYWYRQSLGQGLEFLIYFQGNSAPDKSGLPSDRFSAERTGGSVSTLTIQRTQQEDSAVYLCASSTQVTEAFFGQGTRLTVV.

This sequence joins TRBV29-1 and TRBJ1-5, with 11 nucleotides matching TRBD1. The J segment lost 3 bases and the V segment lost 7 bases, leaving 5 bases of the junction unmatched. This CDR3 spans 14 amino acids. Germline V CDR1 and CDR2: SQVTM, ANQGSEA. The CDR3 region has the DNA TGCAGCGCTGGGACAGGGGGTTTCAATCAGCCCCAGCATTTT. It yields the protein CSAGTGGFNQPQHF.

CDR3 DNA: TGCGCCAGCAGCTTGGCAGGGGTTAGCACAGATACGCAGTATTTT. Translation gives CASSLAGVSTDTQYF. The V and J genes are TRBV5-1 and TRBJ2-3, with a weak D call TRBD1 (6 bases). V lost 0 bases to trimming and J lost 0 bases, with 8 bases between them. Germline values: CDR1 SGHRS, CDR2 YFSETQ. This CDR3 spans 15 amino acids.

CDR3 residues: CASSIVSGAGTEAFF. The CDR3 DNA follows: TGTGCCAGTAGTATAGTTTCGGGGGCGGGAACTGAAGCTTTCTTT. J is TRBJ1-1 and V is TRBV19, with TRBD1 as a possible D gene (6 bases). This CDR3 is 15 amino acids long. V gave up 1 base and J gave up 5 bases, with 14 bases separating them. Germline CDR1 and CDR2: LNHDA and SQIVND (reference sequence). The complete variable domain, with remaining parts taken from reference TRBV19 and TRBJ1-1, reads DGGITQSPKYLFRKEGQNVTLSCEQNLNHDAMYWYRQDPGQGLRLIYYSQIVNDFQKGDIAEGYSVSREKKESFPLTVTSAQKNPTAFYLCASSIVSGAGTEAFFGQGTRLTVV.

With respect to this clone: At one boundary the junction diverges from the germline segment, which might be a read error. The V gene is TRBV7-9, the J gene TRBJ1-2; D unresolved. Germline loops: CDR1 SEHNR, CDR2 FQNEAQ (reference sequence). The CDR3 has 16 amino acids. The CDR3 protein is CASSYPNGVETYGYAF. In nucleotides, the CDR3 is TGTGCCAGCAGCTACCCTAATGGGGTGGAGACTTATGGCTACGCCTTC.

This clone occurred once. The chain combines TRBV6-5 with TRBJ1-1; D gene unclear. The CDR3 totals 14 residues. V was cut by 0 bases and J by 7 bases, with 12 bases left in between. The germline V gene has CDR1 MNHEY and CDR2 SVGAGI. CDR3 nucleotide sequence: TGTGCCAGCAGTTACTCGGACGGAAACCTTGAAGCTTTCTTT. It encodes CASSYSDGNLEAFF.

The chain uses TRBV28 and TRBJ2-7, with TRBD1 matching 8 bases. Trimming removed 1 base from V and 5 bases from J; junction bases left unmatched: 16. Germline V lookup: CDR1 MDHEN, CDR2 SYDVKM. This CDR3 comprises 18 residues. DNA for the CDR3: TGTGCCAGCAGTTTATTTGGGGGGTTGACAGGGGTGGGAAACGAGCAGTACTTC. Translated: CASSLFGGLTGVGNEQYF.

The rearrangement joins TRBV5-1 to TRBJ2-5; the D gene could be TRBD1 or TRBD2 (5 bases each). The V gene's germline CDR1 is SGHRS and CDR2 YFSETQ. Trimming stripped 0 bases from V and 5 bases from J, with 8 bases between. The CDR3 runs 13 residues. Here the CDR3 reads CASSLAWGETQYF. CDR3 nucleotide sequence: TGCGCCAGCAGCTTGGCCTGGGGGGAGACCCAGTACTTC.

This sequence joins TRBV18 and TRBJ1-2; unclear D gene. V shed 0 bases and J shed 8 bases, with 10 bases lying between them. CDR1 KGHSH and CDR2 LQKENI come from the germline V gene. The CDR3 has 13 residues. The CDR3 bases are TGTGCCAGCTCACCACCGACGGATGGGGGCTACACCTTC. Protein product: CASSPPTDGGYTF.

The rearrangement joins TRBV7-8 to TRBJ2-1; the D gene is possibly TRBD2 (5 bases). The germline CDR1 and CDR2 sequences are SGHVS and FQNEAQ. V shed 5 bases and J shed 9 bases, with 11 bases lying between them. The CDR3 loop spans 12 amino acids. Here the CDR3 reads CASSPVEGEQFF. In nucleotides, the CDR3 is TGTGCCAGCAGCCCGGTTGAGGGTGAGCAGTTCTTC.

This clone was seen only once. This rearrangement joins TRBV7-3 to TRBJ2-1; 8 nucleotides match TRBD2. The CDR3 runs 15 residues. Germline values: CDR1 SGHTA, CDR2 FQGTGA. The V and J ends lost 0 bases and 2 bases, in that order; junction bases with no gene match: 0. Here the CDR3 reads CASSLTGLAYNEQFF. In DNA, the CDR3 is TGTGCCAGCAGCTTAACGGGACTAGCCTACAATGAGCAGTTCTTC. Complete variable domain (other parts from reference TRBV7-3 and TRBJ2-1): GAGVSQTPSNKVTEKGKYVELRCDPISGHTALYWYRQSLGQGPEFLIYFQGTGAADDSGLPNDRFFAVRPEGSVSTLKIQRTERGDSAVYLCASSLTGLAYNEQFFGPGTRLTVL.

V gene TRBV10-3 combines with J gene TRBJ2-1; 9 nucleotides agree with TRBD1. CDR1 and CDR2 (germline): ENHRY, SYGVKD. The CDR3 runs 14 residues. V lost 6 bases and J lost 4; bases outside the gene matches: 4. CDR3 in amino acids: CAISLGQGYNEQFF. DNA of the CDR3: TGTGCCATCAGCCTGGGACAGGGATACAATGAGCAGTTCTTC.

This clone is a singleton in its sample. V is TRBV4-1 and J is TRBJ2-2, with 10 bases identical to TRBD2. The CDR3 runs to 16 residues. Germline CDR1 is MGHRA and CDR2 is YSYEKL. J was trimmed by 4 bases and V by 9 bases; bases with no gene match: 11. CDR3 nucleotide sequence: TGCGCCAGTGGCAGCGGGGGGGCCCGGGGCACCGGGGAGCTGTTTTTT. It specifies CASGSGGARGTGELFF.

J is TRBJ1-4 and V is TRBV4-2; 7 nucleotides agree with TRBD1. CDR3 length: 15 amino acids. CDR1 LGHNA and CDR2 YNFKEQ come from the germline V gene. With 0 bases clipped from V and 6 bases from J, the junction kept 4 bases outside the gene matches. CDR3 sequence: CASSQDAGGDEKLFF. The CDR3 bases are TGTGCCAGCAGCCAAGATGCAGGGGGAGATGAAAAACTGTTTTTT.